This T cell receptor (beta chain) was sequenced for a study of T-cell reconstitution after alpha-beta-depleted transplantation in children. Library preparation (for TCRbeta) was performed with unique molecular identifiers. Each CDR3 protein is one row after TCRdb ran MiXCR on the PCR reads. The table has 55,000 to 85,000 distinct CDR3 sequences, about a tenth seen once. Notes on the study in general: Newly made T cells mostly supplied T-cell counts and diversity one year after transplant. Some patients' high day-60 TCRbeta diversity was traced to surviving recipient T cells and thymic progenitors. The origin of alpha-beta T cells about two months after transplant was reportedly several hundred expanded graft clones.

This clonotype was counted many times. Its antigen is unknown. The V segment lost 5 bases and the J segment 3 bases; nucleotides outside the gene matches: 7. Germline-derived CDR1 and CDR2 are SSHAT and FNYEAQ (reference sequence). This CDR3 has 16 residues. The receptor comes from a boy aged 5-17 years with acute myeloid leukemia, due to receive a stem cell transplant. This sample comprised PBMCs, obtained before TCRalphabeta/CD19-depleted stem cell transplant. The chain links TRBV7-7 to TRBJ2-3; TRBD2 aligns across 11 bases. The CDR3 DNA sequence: TGTGCCAGCAGCCTATCTAGCGGGGGGCCTACAGATACGCAGTATTTT. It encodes CASSLSSGGPTDTQYF.